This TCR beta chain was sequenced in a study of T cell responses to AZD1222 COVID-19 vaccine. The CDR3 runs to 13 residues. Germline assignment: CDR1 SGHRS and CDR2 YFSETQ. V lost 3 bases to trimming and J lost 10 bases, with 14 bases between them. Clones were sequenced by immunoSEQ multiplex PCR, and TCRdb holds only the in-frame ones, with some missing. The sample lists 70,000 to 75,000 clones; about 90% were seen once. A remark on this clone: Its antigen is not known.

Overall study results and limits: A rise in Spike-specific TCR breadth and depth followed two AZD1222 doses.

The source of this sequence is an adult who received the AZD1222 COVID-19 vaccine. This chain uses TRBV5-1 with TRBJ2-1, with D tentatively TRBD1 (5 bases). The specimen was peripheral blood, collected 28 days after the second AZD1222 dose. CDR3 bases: TGCGCCAGCAGCTCGACGGACAATGCCGAGCAGTTCTTC. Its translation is CASSSTDNAEQFF.